This note documents a single TCR beta chain sequence. The germline V gene encodes CDR1 MGHRA and CDR2 YSYEKL. The CDR3 covers 16 residues. Trimming took 1 base from V and 0 from J, leaving 13 bases between them. Use of 60 Vbeta and 13 Jbeta primers characterized the PCR. Sequencing was performed with immunoSEQ multiplex PCR; in TCRdb, only in-frame clones are kept and a portion is missing. The table includes 160,000 or so clones, 75% to 90% detected once. The data belong to a study of cytomegalovirus exposure and HLA in healthy donors. The sequenced sample consisted of PBMCs. The rearrangement links TRBV4-1 to TRBJ2-7; unclear D gene. The clonotype was recovered from a man aged 25-40 years in good health and CMV-seronegative. The CDR3 here is CASSQVTAFSSYEQYF. The CDR3 nucleotides read TGCGCCAGCAGCCAAGTTACAGCATTTAGCTCCTACGAGCAGTACTTC.